These T cell receptor beta chains were read from a single sample in a study of cytomegalovirus exposure and HLA in healthy donors. Profiled with immunoSEQ multiplex PCR; TCRdb holds only in-frame clones, not every one. The sample contains roughly 150,000 clones, about 96% of which appear only once. Sequencing was carried out using PBMCs. The receptor source for this set is a woman aged 18-29 years in good health and CMV-seronegative. Each CDR3 is given with its conserved first and last residue. Each record gives: J gene, V gene, CDR3 protein.

J gene: TRBJ1-3
V gene: TRBV6-1
CDR3 protein: CASSERGTLLSGRNTIYF

J gene: TRBJ2-2
V gene: TRBV7-7
CDR3 protein: CASSPLGANTGELFF

J gene: TRBJ1-2
V gene: TRBV9
CDR3 protein: CASSSHRGGANYGYTF

J gene: TRBJ2-1
V gene: TRBV13
CDR3 protein: CASSLLAGGSDEQFF

J gene: TRBJ2-5
V gene: TRBV7-2
CDR3 protein: CASSLEGALGRETQYF

J gene: TRBJ1-2
V gene: TRBV29-1
CDR3 protein: CSVEVLGFGYTF

J gene: TRBJ2-2
V gene: TRBV11-3
CDR3 protein: CASSHDTGELFF

J gene: TRBJ2-5
V gene: TRBV4-2
CDR3 protein: CASSQDAGGRETQYF

J gene: TRBJ2-3
V gene: TRBV29-1
CDR3 protein: CSVEGLPDTQYF

J gene: TRBJ1-6
V gene: TRBV5-8
CDR3 protein: CASDGIGQSYNSPLHF

J gene: TRBJ1-4
V gene: TRBV4-1
CDR3 protein: CASSQVQDRTNEKLFF

J gene: TRBJ2-7
V gene: TRBV7-9
CDR3 protein: CASSWGSGGVDYEQYF

J gene: TRBJ1-4
V gene: TRBV7-6
CDR3 protein: CASSLGLQANEKLFF

J gene: TRBJ1-6
V gene: TRBV6-5
CDR3 protein: CASSYWDSPSPLHF

J gene: TRBJ2-3
V gene: TRBV5-1
CDR3 protein: CASSVGQITDTQYF

J gene: TRBJ2-7
V gene: TRBV6-5
CDR3 protein: CASSYGFEQGEQYF

J gene: TRBJ1-1
V gene: TRBV25-1
CDR3 protein: CASSVGLMNTEAFF

J gene: TRBJ1-1
V gene: TRBV6-1
CDR3 protein: CASSELRGGTEAFF

J gene: TRBJ2-2
V gene: TRBV5-1
CDR3 protein: CASTRTGDTGELFF

J gene: TRBJ2-5
V gene: TRBV4-1
CDR3 protein: CASSQGAGGRGGTQYF

J gene: TRBJ1-1
V gene: TRBV9
CDR3 protein: CASSVVQLSNTEAFF

J gene: TRBJ2-1
V gene: TRBV6-1
CDR3 protein: CASSRAGGNNEQFF

J gene: TRBJ2-3
V gene: TRBV7-6
CDR3 protein: CASGPNTDTQYF

J gene: TRBJ2-1
V gene: TRBV4-3
CDR3 protein: CASSQDFRGLLNEQFF

J gene: TRBJ1-4
V gene: TRBV10-1
CDR3 protein: CASSVRSNEKLFF

J gene: TRBJ2-7
V gene: TRBV5-4
CDR3 protein: CASSLWGSSYEQYF

J gene: TRBJ2-2
V gene: TRBV11-2
CDR3 protein: CASSLGRRVGTGELFF

J gene: TRBJ2-1
V gene: TRBV5-1
CDR3 protein: CASSPGDRGRDNEQFF

J gene: TRBJ1-1
V gene: TRBV7-3
CDR3 protein: CASSLLGQGKNTEAFF

J gene: TRBJ2-5
V gene: TRBV4-2
CDR3 protein: CASSRTGDEETQYF

J gene: TRBJ2-7
V gene: TRBV7-8
CDR3 protein: CASSLLGGASYEQYF

J gene: TRBJ1-3
V gene: TRBV7-9
CDR3 protein: CASGTGSGNTIYF

J gene: TRBJ2-7
V gene: TRBV11-1
CDR3 protein: CASSLGRRAAATSYEQYF

J gene: TRBJ2-7
V gene: TRBV2
CDR3 protein: CASSVTGSYEQYF

J gene: TRBJ1-3
V gene: TRBV7-3
CDR3 protein: CASSSATGGPGNTIYF

J gene: TRBJ2-5
V gene: TRBV7-2
CDR3 protein: CASSWAGETQYF

J gene: TRBJ1-2
V gene: TRBV7-2
CDR3 protein: CASSPGGTGGYGYTF

J gene: TRBJ2-1
V gene: TRBV11-2
CDR3 protein: CASSFRQTSSTDNEQFF

J gene: TRBJ2-2
V gene: TRBV7-2
CDR3 protein: CASSLVWDRGRTGELFF

J gene: TRBJ1-5
V gene: TRBV7-2
CDR3 protein: CASSPNTNQPQHF

J gene: TRBJ2-7
V gene: TRBV18
CDR3 protein: CASSPQTVNEQYF

J gene: TRBJ2-7
V gene: TRBV19
CDR3 protein: CASSTFRGKGYEQYF

J gene: TRBJ1-3
V gene: TRBV19
CDR3 protein: CASSPPERWGNTIYF

J gene: TRBJ2-1
V gene: TRBV4-1
CDR3 protein: CASSQVGQGSNEQFF

J gene: TRBJ2-1
V gene: TRBV6-6
CDR3 protein: CASTTDRDNEQFF

J gene: TRBJ2-2
V gene: TRBV4-1
CDR3 protein: CASSQDPGQGLFF

J gene: TRBJ2-3
V gene: TRBV29-1
CDR3 protein: CSPRVGDTDTQYF

J gene: TRBJ1-6
V gene: TRBV10-3
CDR3 protein: CATEQEVNSPLHF

J gene: TRBJ2-3
V gene: TRBV6-6
CDR3 protein: CASSIQGTDTQYF

J gene: TRBJ2-7
V gene: TRBV6-5
CDR3 protein: CASSLRQVAAEQYF

J gene: TRBJ2-7
V gene: TRBV6-5
CDR3 protein: CASSYASQAYEQYF

J gene: TRBJ2-5
V gene: TRBV7-2
CDR3 protein: CASSATRTVTAETQYF

J gene: TRBJ2-1
V gene: TRBV7-9
CDR3 protein: CASSGTRYEQFF